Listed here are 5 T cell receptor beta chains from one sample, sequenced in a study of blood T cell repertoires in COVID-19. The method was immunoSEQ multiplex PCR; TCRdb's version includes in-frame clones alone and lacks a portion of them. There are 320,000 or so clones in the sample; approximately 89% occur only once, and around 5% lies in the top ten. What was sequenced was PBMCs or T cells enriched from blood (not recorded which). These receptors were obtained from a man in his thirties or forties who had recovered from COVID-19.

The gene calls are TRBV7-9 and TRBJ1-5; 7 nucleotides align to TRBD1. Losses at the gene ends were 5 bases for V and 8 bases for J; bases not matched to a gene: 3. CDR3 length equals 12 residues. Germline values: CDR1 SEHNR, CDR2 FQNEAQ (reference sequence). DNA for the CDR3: TGTGCCAGCAGCGAAACAGGGGAGCCCCAGCATTTT. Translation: CASSETGEPQHF. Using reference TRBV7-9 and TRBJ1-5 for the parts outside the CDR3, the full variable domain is DTGVSQNPRHKITKRGQNVTFRCDPISEHNRLYWYRQTLGQGPEFLTYFQNEAQLEKSRLLSDRFSAERPKGSFSTLEIQRTEQGDSAMYLCASSETGEPQHFGDGTRLSIL.

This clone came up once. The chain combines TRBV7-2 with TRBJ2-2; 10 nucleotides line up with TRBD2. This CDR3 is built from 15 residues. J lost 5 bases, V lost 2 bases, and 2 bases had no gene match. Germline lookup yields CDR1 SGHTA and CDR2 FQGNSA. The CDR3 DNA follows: TGTGCCAGCAGCTTACATAGCGGGGGGACCGGGGAGCTGTTTTTT. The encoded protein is CASSLHSGGTGELFF. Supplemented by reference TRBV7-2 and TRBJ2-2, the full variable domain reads GAGVSQSPSNKVTEKGKDVELRCDPISGHTALYWYRQSLGQGLEFLIYFQGNSAPDKSGLPSDRFSAERTGGSVSTLTIQRTQQEDSAVYLCASSLHSGGTGELFFGEGSRLTVL.

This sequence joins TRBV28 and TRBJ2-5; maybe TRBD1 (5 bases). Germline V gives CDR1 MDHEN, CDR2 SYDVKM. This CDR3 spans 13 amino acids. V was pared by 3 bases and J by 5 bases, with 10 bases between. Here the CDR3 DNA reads TGTGCCAGCAGTTTGGGGCGCCTCGAGACCCAGTACTTC. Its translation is CASSLGRLETQYF.

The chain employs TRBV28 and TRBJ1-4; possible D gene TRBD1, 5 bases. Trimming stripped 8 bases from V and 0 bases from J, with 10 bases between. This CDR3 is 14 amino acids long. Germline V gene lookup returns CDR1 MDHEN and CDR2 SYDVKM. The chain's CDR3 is CASVRVATNEKLFF. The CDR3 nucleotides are TGTGCCAGCGTCAGGGTTGCAACTAATGAAAAACTGTTTTTT.

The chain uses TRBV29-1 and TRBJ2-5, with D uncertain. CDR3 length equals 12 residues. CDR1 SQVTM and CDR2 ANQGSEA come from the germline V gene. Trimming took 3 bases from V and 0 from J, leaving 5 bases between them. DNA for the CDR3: TGCAGCGTTGATGTCAACCAAGAGACCCAGTACTTC. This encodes CSVDVNQETQYF.